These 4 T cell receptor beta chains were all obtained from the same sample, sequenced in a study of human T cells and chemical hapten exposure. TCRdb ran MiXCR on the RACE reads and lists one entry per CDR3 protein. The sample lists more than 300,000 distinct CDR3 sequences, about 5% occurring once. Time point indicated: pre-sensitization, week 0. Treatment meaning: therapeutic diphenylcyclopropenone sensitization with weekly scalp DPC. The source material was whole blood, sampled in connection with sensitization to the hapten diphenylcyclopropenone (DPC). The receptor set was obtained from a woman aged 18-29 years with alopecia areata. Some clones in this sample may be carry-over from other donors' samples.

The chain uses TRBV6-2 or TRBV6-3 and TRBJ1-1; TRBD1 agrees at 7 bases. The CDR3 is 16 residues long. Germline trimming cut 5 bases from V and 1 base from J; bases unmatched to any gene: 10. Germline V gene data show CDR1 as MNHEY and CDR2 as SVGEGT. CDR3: CASSETPGQKNTEAFF. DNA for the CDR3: TGTGCCAGCAGTGAAACACCGGGACAGAAGAACACTGAAGCTTTCTTT.

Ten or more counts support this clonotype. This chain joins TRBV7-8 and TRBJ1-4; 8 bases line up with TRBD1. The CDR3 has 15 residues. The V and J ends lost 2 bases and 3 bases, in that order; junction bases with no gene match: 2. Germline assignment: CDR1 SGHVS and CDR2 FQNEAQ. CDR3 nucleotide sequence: TGTGCCAGCAGCTTACTACAGGGGGCTAATGAAAAACTGTTTTTT. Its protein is CASSLLQGANEKLFF.

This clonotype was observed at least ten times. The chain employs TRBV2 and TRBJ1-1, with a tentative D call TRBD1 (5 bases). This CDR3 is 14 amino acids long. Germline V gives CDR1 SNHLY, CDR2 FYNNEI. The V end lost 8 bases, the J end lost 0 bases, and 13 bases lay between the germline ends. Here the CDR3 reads CASAGTTLNTEAFF. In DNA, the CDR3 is TGTGCCAGCGCCGGGACGACTCTGAACACTGAAGCTTTCTTT.

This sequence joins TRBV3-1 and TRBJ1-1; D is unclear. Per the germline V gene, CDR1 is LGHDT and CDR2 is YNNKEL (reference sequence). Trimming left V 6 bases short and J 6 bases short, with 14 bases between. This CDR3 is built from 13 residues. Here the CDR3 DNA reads TGTGCCAGCAGTACATCACACTATCCTGAAGCTTTCTTT. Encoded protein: CASSTSHYPEAFF.